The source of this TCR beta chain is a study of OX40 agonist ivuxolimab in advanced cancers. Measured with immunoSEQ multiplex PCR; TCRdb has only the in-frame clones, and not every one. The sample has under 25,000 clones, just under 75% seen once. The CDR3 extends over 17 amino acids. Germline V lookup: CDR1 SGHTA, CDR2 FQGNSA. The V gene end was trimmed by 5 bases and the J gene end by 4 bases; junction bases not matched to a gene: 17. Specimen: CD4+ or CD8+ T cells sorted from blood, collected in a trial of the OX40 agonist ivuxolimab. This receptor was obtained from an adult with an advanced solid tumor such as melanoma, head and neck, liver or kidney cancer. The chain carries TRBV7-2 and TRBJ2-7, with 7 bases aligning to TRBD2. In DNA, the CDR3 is TGTGCCAGCAGCGCAAGATGGGAGGGAATAACCACATACGAGCAGTACTTC. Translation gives CASSARWEGITTYEQYF.